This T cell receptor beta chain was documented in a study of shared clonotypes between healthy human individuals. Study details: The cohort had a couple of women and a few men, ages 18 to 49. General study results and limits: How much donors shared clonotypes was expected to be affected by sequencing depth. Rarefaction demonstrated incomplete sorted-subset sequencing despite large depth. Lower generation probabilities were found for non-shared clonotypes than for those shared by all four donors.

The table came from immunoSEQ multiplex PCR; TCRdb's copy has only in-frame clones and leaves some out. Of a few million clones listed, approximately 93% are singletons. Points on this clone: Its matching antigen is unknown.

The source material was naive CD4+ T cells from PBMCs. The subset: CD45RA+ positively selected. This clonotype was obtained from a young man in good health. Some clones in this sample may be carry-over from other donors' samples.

Here the CDR3 reads CATSSPGEPQHF. The CDR3, as DNA: TGTGCCACCAGCAGCCCAGGGGAGCCCCAGCATTTT. This chain connects TRBV15 to TRBJ1-5, with D tentatively TRBD1 (6 bases). The germline CDR1 and CDR2 sequences are LNHNV and YYDKDF (reference sequence). The CDR3 covers 12 residues. Deletions cut 3 bases from V and 8 bases from J, with 8 bases between.